A single sample is the source of the 8 T cell receptor beta chains below, sequenced in a study of CD8 T cells in Susac syndrome. Random hexamers were used to reverse transcribe the RNA input (about 0.5 to 1 ug). From the immunoSEQ multiplex PCR reads, TCRdb called clonotypes with MiXCR, one entry per CDR3 protein. This sample has roughly 100,000 distinct CDR3 sequences, with 94% found just once. Material: CD8+ T cells from PBMCs. The receptors originated from a human donor with Susac syndrome.

The CDR3 here is CSAGGGGNTEAFF. The CDR3 DNA reads TGCAGCGCTGGGGGCGGGGGGAACACTGAAGCTTTCTTT. V gene TRBV29-1 combines with J gene TRBJ1-1; perhaps TRBD1 as D (6 bases). The CDR3 loop spans 13 amino acids. Trimming removed 7 bases at V and 1 base at J, with 13 bases between. The germline CDR1 and CDR2 sequences are SQVTM and ANQGSEA.

The rearrangement uses TRBV11-2 and TRBJ2-7; D is undetermined. V lost 1 base to trimming and J lost 4 bases, with 8 bases between them. From germline, CDR1 is SGHAT and CDR2 FQNNGV. This CDR3 has 13 amino acids. The CDR3 region has the DNA TGTGCCAGCAGCTTAGCATACGGGTACGAGCAGTACTTC. It codes for CASSLAYGYEQYF.

CDR3 in DNA: TGTGCCAGCAGCGCCCGGGGAAAGGTCAATCAGCCCCAGCATTTT. This gives the protein CASSARGKVNQPQHF. The chain recombines TRBV7-9 with TRBJ1-5; D not certain. Looked up from germline, CDR1 is SEHNR and CDR2 is FQNEAQ (reference sequence). V lost 5 bases and J lost 3, with 14 bases in between. This CDR3 contains 15 residues.

The V call is TRBV20-1, the J call TRBJ2-5; D not resolved. The CDR3 has 14 residues. Trimming removed 0 bases at V and 4 bases at J, with 12 bases between. Germline V gene sequence: CDR1 DFQATT, CDR2 SNEGSKA (reference sequence). The CDR3 loop is CSAREGFDGETQYF. In nucleotides, the CDR3 is TGCAGTGCTAGAGAGGGATTTGACGGAGAGACCCAGTACTTC.

This chain links TRBV7-8 with TRBJ2-1; D is tentatively TRBD1 or TRBD2 (5 bases each). This CDR3 contains 13 residues. V was clipped by 5 bases and J by 8 bases, with 13 bases between them. Germline values: CDR1 SGHVS, CDR2 FQNEAQ. CDR3 coding DNA: TGTGCCAGCAGCGCAGAGGGGTCGGATGAGCAGTTCTTC. Amino acid sequence: CASSAEGSDEQFF.

The rearrangement links TRBV12-3 or TRBV12-4 to TRBJ2-3; TRBD1 is a possible D gene (6 bases). V gave up 5 bases and J gave up 0 bases, with 12 bases separating them. The length of the CDR3 is 15 residues. Here the CDR3 DNA reads TGTGCCAGCAGTGCCGGGACAACCAGCACAGATACGCAGTATTTT. Residues: CASSAGTTSTDTQYF.

V is TRBV29-1 and J is TRBJ2-7; D could derive from TRBD1 or TRBD2 (5 bases each). The CDR3 length is 12 residues. V shed 0 bases and J shed 8 bases, with 11 bases lying between them. The germline CDR1 and CDR2 sequences are SQVTM and ANQGSEA. CDR3 sequence reads: CSVEDMGDQQYF. CDR3 nucleotide sequence: TGCAGCGTTGAAGATATGGGGGACCAGCAGTACTTC.

The chain links TRBV24-1 to TRBJ2-7; maybe TRBD1 (5 bases). CDR3 length equals 13 residues. Germline CDR1 reads KGHDR; CDR2 reads SFDVKD. Trimming stripped 2 bases from V and 5 bases from J, with 9 bases between. The CDR3 loop is CATSDSQGNEQYF. As DNA, the CDR3 is TGTGCCACCAGTGATTCCCAGGGTAACGAGCAGTACTTC.